This TCR beta chain was identified during a study of CD8 T cells in ankylosing spondylitis. TCRdb re-called the 5' RACE reads through MiXCR, storing one row per CDR3 protein. In the table there are 100,000 to 150,000 distinct CDR3 sequences, about a tenth of which are singletons. The sample holds a few counts of this clonotype. This TCR derives from a male donor with ankylosing spondylitis or in good health (not recorded which). The sequenced sample consisted of blood, either unsorted or a sorted T cell fraction (not recorded which).

The CDR3 region has the DNA TGTGCCAGCAGCCAAGATCCCCGGATGGCTAGCGGGAGTTTCTACGAGCAGTACTTC. Residues: CASSQDPRMASGSFYEQYF. The chain joins TRBV3-1 to TRBJ2-7; 10 bases are a match to TRBD2. The CDR3 has 19 residues. Trimming took 0 bases from V and 3 from J; bases not matched to a gene: 14. Germline-derived CDR1 and CDR2 are LGHDT and YNNKEL (reference sequence).